This T cell receptor beta chain was sequenced during a study of blood T cell repertoires in COVID-19. In the study overall: Some COVID-19 samples were acute and others convalescent; all came from the United States, Italy and Spain. Sources were T cells, B-cell-depleted T cells, or PBMCs; the material itself was cDNA or gDNA.

Per the study methods: Estimates of nucleated cell counts were drawn from the amplification of reference gene primers. Here immunoSEQ multiplex PCR was the method, and the copy in TCRdb shows in-frame clones only, minus some. V and J calls and clone size are copied from that table; D and trimming were computed from the DNA. The sample consists of about 400,000 clones, about 87% of them appearing once. The ends lost 2 bases at V and 0 bases at J; junction bases unmatched: 5. This CDR3 is 16 amino acids long. Germline lookup yields CDR1 MGHRA and CDR2 YSYEKL. The chain links TRBV4-1 to TRBJ2-7, with 9 bases matching TRBD1. Sequences were obtained from peripheral blood. The sequence was obtained from a human donor in a cohort sampled during active COVID-19. The CDR3 region is CASSQWGTGNSYEQYF. The DNA of the CDR3 is TGCGCCAGCAGCCAATGGGGGACAGGGAACTCCTACGAGCAGTACTTC.